This entry features one T cell receptor beta chain sequence. The CDR3 is made up of 15 amino acids. Germline CDR1 and CDR2: SGHRS and YFSETQ. Trimming pared 0 bases from V and 6 bases from J, leaving 15 bases between. Source study methods: The assay estimated nucleated cells by amplifying reference gene primers. Libraries were prepared by immunoSEQ multiplex PCR; TCRdb keeps only in-frame clonotypes and omits some of them. The V and J calls and clone size come from that table; D and trimming were worked out from the DNA. The table shows 200,000 to 300,000 clones, with approximately 86% occurring only once. This entry is derived from a study of blood T cell repertoires in COVID-19. Study-wide context: T cells, B-cell-depleted T cells, or PBMCs provided the cDNA or gDNA that served as material.

The V call is TRBV5-1, the J call TRBJ1-1; D possibly corresponds to TRBD1 (6 bases). This clonotype originated in a man under 40 with active or convalescent COVID-19. Source material: peripheral blood. The CDR3 loop reads CASSLGWTVAAEAFF. The CDR3 coding sequence is TGCGCCAGCAGCTTGGGTTGGACAGTGGCCGCTGAAGCTTTCTTT. Together with reference TRBV5-1 and TRBJ1-1, the CDR3 gives the full variable domain: KAGVTQTPRYLIKTRGQQVTLSCSPISGHRSVSWYQQTPGQGLQFLFEYFSETQRNKGNFPGRFSGRQFSNSRSEMNVSTLELGDSALYLCASSLGWTVAAEAFFGQGTRLTVV.